This TCR beta chain was captured in a study of PD-1 blockade in classical Hodgkin lymphoma. Whole-study results and caveats: Reported findings placed baseline TCR diversity lower in newly diagnosed patients (compared with healthy donors). The CD4+ diversity rise by C4D1 was clearest in complete responders. Whatever underlies the repertoire differences (possibly disease activity or prior therapy) remains undefined.

The CDR3 covers 15 residues. Germline-derived CDR1 and CDR2 are SGHRS and YFSETQ. V lost 4 bases and J lost 1, with 14 bases in between. The time point here: cycle 4 day 1 (C4D1), after more than 5 weeks of nivolumab. Relapse was seen in all patients after autologous stem cell transplantation, and brentuximab vedotin exposure was variable. With regard to this clone: Its cognate antigen is unknown.

The repertoire was sequenced with immunoSEQ multiplex PCR; TCRdb's copy has only in-frame clones and lacks some. This sample yields over 15,000 clones, of which less than 75% are seen a single time; around 7.6% belongs to the top ten. This clonotype was sampled from a human donor with classical Hodgkin lymphoma. The chain couples TRBV5-1 to TRBJ1-2, with no clear D. Sequencing used peripheral blood mononuclear cells (PBMCs), obtained before the fourth cycle of nivolumab. CDR3 in DNA: TGCGCCAGCAGCCGGACGGCCTACTTTAACTATGGCTACACCTTC. This gives the protein CASSRTAYFNYGYTF.